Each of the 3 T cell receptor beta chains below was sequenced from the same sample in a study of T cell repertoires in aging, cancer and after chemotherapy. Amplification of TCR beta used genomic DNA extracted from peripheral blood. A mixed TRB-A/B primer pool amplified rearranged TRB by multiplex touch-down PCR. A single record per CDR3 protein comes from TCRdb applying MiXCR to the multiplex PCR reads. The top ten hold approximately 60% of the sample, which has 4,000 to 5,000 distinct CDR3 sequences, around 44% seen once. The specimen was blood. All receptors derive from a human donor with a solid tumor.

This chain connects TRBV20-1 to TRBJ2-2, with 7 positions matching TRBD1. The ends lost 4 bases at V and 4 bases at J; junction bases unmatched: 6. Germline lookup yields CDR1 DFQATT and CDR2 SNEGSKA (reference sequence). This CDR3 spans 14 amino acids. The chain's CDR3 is CSAKGAPRTGELFF. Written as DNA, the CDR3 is TGCAGTGCTAAGGGGGCGCCCCGCACCGGGGAGCTGTTTTTT.

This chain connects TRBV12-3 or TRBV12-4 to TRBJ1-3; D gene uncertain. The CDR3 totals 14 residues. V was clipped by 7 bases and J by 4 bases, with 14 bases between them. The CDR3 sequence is CASKSMRMGNTIYF. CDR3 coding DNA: TGTGCCAGCAAGAGTATGAGGATGGGAAACACCATATATTTT.

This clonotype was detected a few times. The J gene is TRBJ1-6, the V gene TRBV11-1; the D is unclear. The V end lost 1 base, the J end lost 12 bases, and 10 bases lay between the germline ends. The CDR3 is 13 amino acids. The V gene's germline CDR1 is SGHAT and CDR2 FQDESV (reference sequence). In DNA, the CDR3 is TGTGCCAGCAGCTTAGTAGCAGAGGGACCCCTCCACTTT. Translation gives CASSLVAEGPLHF.